A selection of T cell receptor beta chains follows, all from one sample in a study of T-cell reconstitution after alpha-beta-depleted transplantation in children. Each CDR3 protein is one row after TCRdb ran MiXCR on the PCR reads. The sample includes 190,000 or so distinct CDR3 sequences, about 6.8% of them seen just once. Sequenced material: PBMCs from the stem cell graft donor, taken from the stem cell graft. The receptors were gathered from a human donor who donated a stem cell graft to a child with Wiskott-Aldrich syndrome. CDR3s leave out the opening cysteine and the closing phenylalanine or tryptophan. D genes are given only for firm matches. The size field is filled for only some rows; it gives once, few, many or a size class.

V gene: TRBV5-1
J gene: TRBJ2-2
D gene: TRBD2
clone size: NA
CDR3 protein: ASSLVAGGTGELF

V gene: TRBV20-1
J gene: TRBJ2-1
D gene: TRBD1
clone size: many
CDR3 protein: SAYPGTGDYNEQF

V gene: TRBV5-4
J gene: TRBJ1-6
D gene: NA
clone size: many
CDR3 protein: ASSLEPAGPFSPLH

V gene: TRBV12-3/TRBV12-4
J gene: TRBJ1-5
D gene: TRBD1
clone size: NA
CDR3 protein: ASSPGDRDSNQPQH

V gene: TRBV7-2
J gene: TRBJ2-1
D gene: TRBD2
clone size: few
CDR3 protein: ASSSERTSGRSGEQF

V gene: TRBV30
J gene: TRBJ1-2
D gene: NA
clone size: few
CDR3 protein: AWSFSALSAGYT

V gene: TRBV15
J gene: TRBJ2-3
D gene: NA
clone size: many
CDR3 protein: ATSRDYPSTDTQY

V gene: TRBV5-1
J gene: TRBJ2-1
D gene: TRBD2
clone size: NA
CDR3 protein: ATADRLASYNEQF

V gene: TRBV6-5
J gene: TRBJ1-4
D gene: NA
clone size: many
CDR3 protein: ASSYRGREKLF

V gene: TRBV27
J gene: TRBJ2-5
D gene: NA
clone size: many
CDR3 protein: ASSSHLLEAETQY

V gene: TRBV12-3/TRBV12-4
J gene: TRBJ2-2
D gene: NA
clone size: many
CDR3 protein: ASLIVGELF

V gene: TRBV7-9
J gene: TRBJ1-5
D gene: NA
clone size: NA
CDR3 protein: ASGEGSQPQH

V gene: TRBV12-3/TRBV12-4
J gene: TRBJ2-5
D gene: TRBD1
clone size: many
CDR3 protein: ASSFRVRGETQY

V gene: TRBV5-1
J gene: TRBJ1-4
D gene: TRBD1
clone size: many
CDR3 protein: ASSLDTGEEKLF

V gene: TRBV5-1
J gene: TRBJ2-6
D gene: NA
clone size: many
CDR3 protein: ASSLVGAGANVLT